Listed below are T cell receptor beta chains from one sample, sequenced in a study of shared clonotypes between healthy human individuals. This table comes from immunoSEQ multiplex PCR, and its TCRdb copy is limited to in-frame clones, with some not included. The table lists approximately 500,000 clones, around four fifths of them singletons. Source material: PBMCs. The receptors stem from a woman aged 40-49 years in good health. Some clones in this sample may be carry-over from other donors' samples. Both conserved end residues are part of each CDR3. A D gene is named only where the DNA matches it firmly. Some rows mark clone size as missing; the rest say once, few, many or name a class of expanded clone.

cdr3_nt	cdr3_aa	d_call	j_call	clone_size	v_call
TGTGCCAGCAGTGCCACTAGCGGGAGGCATGAGCAGTTCTTC	CASSATSGRHEQFF	TRBD2	TRBJ2-1	.	TRBV6-4
TGTGCCAGCAGCCCACGACAGGGTACCCCTTACAATGAGCAGTTCTTC	CASSPRQGTPYNEQFF	TRBD1	TRBJ2-1	.	TRBV7-3
TGCACCAGCAGCCAAGTAAGAGACACCGGGGAGCTGTTTTTT	CTSSQVRDTGELFF	.	TRBJ2-2	.	TRBV1
TGTGCCAGCGGGCGACCGACAGATCTTGGCTACACCTTC	CASGRPTDLGYTF	.	TRBJ1-2	few	TRBV6-6
TGTGCCAGCAGTGAAAACCTCCAATCCTACGAGCAGTACTTC	CASSENLQSYEQYF	.	TRBJ2-7	.	TRBV2
TGTGCCAGCAGCTTAGGATGGTTTCCCCGGCCAGGGGGAAACACTGAAGCTTTCTTT	CASSLGWFPRPGGNTEAFF	TRBD1	TRBJ1-1	.	TRBV11-2
TGCGCCAGCAGCTTGCAGGTGGGTGAGCAGTTCTTC	CASSLQVGEQFF	.	TRBJ2-1	.	TRBV5-1
TGTGCCAGCAGTTCCGGACAGAGCTCTGGAAACACCATATATTTT	CASSSGQSSGNTIYF	.	TRBJ1-3	.	TRBV6-5
TGTGCCAGCAGCTCCGGACAGCCGCACTCCTACGAGCAGTACTTC	CASSSGQPHSYEQYF	.	TRBJ2-7	.	TRBV7-9
TGTGCCAGCAGCTCTGACAGGGGGGTCGAGACCCAGTACTTC	CASSSDRGVETQYF	TRBD1	TRBJ2-5	.	TRBV11-2
TGCGCCAGCAGCTTGACTAGCGGGAGGTGGGAGACCCAGTACTTC	CASSLTSGRWETQYF	TRBD2	TRBJ2-5	.	TRBV5-1
TGTGCCAGCAGTCCCCACCGACAGGGAAACACCATATATTTT	CASSPHRQGNTIYF	.	TRBJ1-3	.	TRBV28
TGTGCCAGCAGCTTCAGACAGACGCTAGATGGTAGCACTGAAGCTTTCTTT	CASSFRQTLDGSTEAFF	.	TRBJ1-1	.	TRBV7-2
TGTGCCAGCAGCGTAGCGGGACGCCGAACTGAAGCTTTCTTT	CASSVAGRRTEAFF	.	TRBJ1-1	once	TRBV9
TGTGCCAGCAGCCAACCTACCGGGACAGGGGACACCGGGGAGCTGTTTTTT	CASSQPTGTGDTGELFF	TRBD1	TRBJ2-2	.	TRBV4-2
TGTGCCAGCAGCCAAGAAGCTCGTCAGGAAGGCACCATATATTTT	CASSQEARQEGTIYF	.	TRBJ1-3	.	TRBV4-2
TGTGCCAGCAGCCCCCAGAGGGGACAGCCTAGAGACAAGCAGTTCTTC	CASSPQRGQPRDKQFF	TRBD1	TRBJ2-1	.	TRBV9
TGTGCCAGCAGCGCCGGACTAGCGACAGATACGCAGTATTTT	CASSAGLATDTQYF	TRBD2	TRBJ2-3	few	TRBV11-1
TGTGCCAGCAGTCCCCTGGGACTAGCGGGACAAGAGACCCAGTACTTC	CASSPLGLAGQETQYF	TRBD2	TRBJ2-5	.	TRBV27
TGCGCCAGCAGCCACGCAGGAATGAACACTGAAGCTTTCTTT	CASSHAGMNTEAFF	.	TRBJ1-1	.	TRBV4-3
TGTGCCAGCAGCTTATTAGGCGCAACTAATGAAAAACTGTTTTTT	CASSLLGATNEKLFF	.	TRBJ1-4	.	TRBV11-2
TGTGCCAGCAGCTTAGTGTCGGGAGGGCCGTACGAGCAGTACTTC	CASSLVSGGPYEQYF	TRBD2	TRBJ2-7	.	TRBV11-2
TGTGCCATCAGGGCTCAGACGGGTCAGGGTTCTAACTATGGCTACACCTTC	CAIRAQTGQGSNYGYTF	.	TRBJ1-2	.	TRBV10-3
TGCGCCAGCAGCTTGTATGGGACTGGCGACAATGAGCAGTTCTTC	CASSLYGTGDNEQFF	.	TRBJ2-1	.	TRBV5-1
TGTGCCAGAAGCTTGAGATCCAGTTACCACGAGCAGTACTTC	CARSLRSSYHEQYF	.	TRBJ2-7	.	TRBV5-3
TGTGCCAGCAGCTCCTCGACAGCCCGCTCTAACTATGGCTACACCTTC	CASSSSTARSNYGYTF	.	TRBJ1-2	.	TRBV21-1
TGTGCCAGCAGGGAACCGGGACTAGCGGGTGGCACAGATACGCAGTATTTT	CASREPGLAGGTDTQYF	TRBD2	TRBJ2-3	.	TRBV7-2
TGTGCCAGCAGCTCGAAGCGACAGGGGGTTTTCACAGATACGCAGTATTTT	CASSSKRQGVFTDTQYF	TRBD1	TRBJ2-3	.	TRBV7-9
TGTGCCAGCAGTGGCGGTGCGAACACCGGGGAGCTGTTTTTT	CASSGGANTGELFF	.	TRBJ2-2	.	TRBV2
TGTGCCATCAGTGAGCTTGCAGGGGCTTATGGCTACACCTTC	CAISELAGAYGYTF	.	TRBJ1-2	few	TRBV10-3
TGTGCCAGTCAGGCTTGGGAGGAAAAACTGTTTTTT	CASQAWEEKLFF	.	TRBJ1-4	.	TRBV6-1
TGTGCCAGCAGTGACTCTAGCGGGAGTTACAATGAGCAGTTCTTC	CASSDSSGSYNEQFF	TRBD2	TRBJ2-1	once	TRBV6-4
TGCAGCGCCTTACCGGCCAACACTGAAGCTTTCTTT	CSALPANTEAFF	.	TRBJ1-1	.	TRBV29-1
TGTGCCAGCACCTCGAAACCGAACACCGGGGAGCTGTTTTTT	CASTSKPNTGELFF	.	TRBJ2-2	.	TRBV6-6
TGTGCCAGCAGTGACCCAGGGAATCCCCTCCACTTT	CASSDPGNPLHF	.	TRBJ1-6	.	TRBV25-1
TGTGCCAGCACCGCTGATGTAAGGAATGAGCAGTTCTTC	CASTADVRNEQFF	.	TRBJ2-1	.	TRBV6-5
TGTGCCAGCAGCTTAGTCCCCGGACAGTACGCTAATGAAAAACTGTTTTTT	CASSLVPGQYANEKLFF	.	TRBJ1-4	once	TRBV7-8
TGTGCCAGTAGTTTCGGAGGGAGTGCGAATGAGCAGTTCTTC	CASSFGGSANEQFF	.	TRBJ2-1	.	TRBV19
TGTGCCAGCAGCACCTCTAGCGGGGGGCCCTACGAGCAGTACTTC	CASSTSSGGPYEQYF	TRBD2	TRBJ2-7	.	TRBV7-2
TGTGCCAGCAGCCAAGACCAGGGTCTTAAAAAACTGTTTTTT	CASSQDQGLKKLFF	.	TRBJ1-4	.	TRBV6-1
TGTGCCAGCAGCCTCGGCTTACCTGGGGCCAACGTCCTGACTTTC	CASSLGLPGANVLTF	.	TRBJ2-6	.	TRBV7-3
TGTGCCAGCAGCTTCGCCTATGGCTACACCTTC	CASSFAYGYTF	.	TRBJ1-2	few	TRBV7-9
TGCGCCAGCAGCCAAGATGGGGGGGGCTTTAGCAATCAGCCCCAGCATTTT	CASSQDGGGFSNQPQHF	.	TRBJ1-5	.	TRBV4-1
TGCAGCGTTGAAGTAGGGGGTTCGAGCTATGGCTACACCTTC	CSVEVGGSSYGYTF	.	TRBJ1-2	.	TRBV29-1
TGTGCCTGGGGCGTCCAAGAGACCCAGTACTTC	CAWGVQETQYF	.	TRBJ2-5	once	TRBV30
TGTGCCAGCAGGCCAGGGCCCTGGGGGGCCAACGTCCTGACTTTC	CASRPGPWGANVLTF	.	TRBJ2-6	.	TRBV2
TGTGCCAGCAGCCCTAGATCGGACAGGGCCACTGAAGCTTTCTTT	CASSPRSDRATEAFF	TRBD1	TRBJ1-1	.	TRBV6-6
TGCAGCGTTGAAGGGACGGTGGGCACTGAAGCTTTCTTT	CSVEGTVGTEAFF	.	TRBJ1-1	.	TRBV29-1
TGTGCCAGCCTGAGGGACTTCAACACAGATACGCAGTATTTT	CASLRDFNTDTQYF	.	TRBJ2-3	.	TRBV2
TGTGCCAGCAGCCGAGGTCCCCTATCCACAGATACGCAGTATTTT	CASSRGPLSTDTQYF	.	TRBJ2-3	.	TRBV7-9
TGTGCCAGCAGCTCCCAGAGTAGGGATGAGCAGTTCTTC	CASSSQSRDEQFF	.	TRBJ2-1	.	TRBV7-3
TGTGCCAGCAGCTTTCAGGCGAACACTGAAGCTTTCTTT	CASSFQANTEAFF	.	TRBJ1-1	.	TRBV7-3
TGTGCCAGCAGCTGGGCACTAGCGGGACCCACCACCTACGAGCAGTACTTC	CASSWALAGPTTYEQYF	TRBD2	TRBJ2-7	.	TRBV5-8
TGTGCCAGCAGCTTACGGGGGGGGTTCTCCTACGAGCAGTACTTC	CASSLRGGFSYEQYF	TRBD2	TRBJ2-7	.	TRBV7-8